Sequencing of this T cell receptor (beta chain) was carried out in a study of cytomegalovirus exposure and HLA in healthy donors. CDR1 SQVTM and CDR2 ANQGSEA come from the germline V gene. The CDR3 loop spans 11 amino acids. Trimming shortened V by 5 bases and J by 8 bases, and 12 bases separated the two germline ends. The PCR made use of 60 Vbeta and 13 Jbeta primers. The assay was immunoSEQ multiplex PCR, and TCRdb's table has in-frame clones only and misses some. The table includes more than 110,000 clones, about 77% detected once. A note on this clone: Its target is unknown.

Study-level points and caveats: Later, an analysis found that common viral pathogens appeared to be linked with several of the most significant clusters.

Material: PBMCs. The rearrangement links TRBV29-1 to TRBJ1-2; D is unclear. The TCR was taken from a male donor in good health and CMV-seronegative. The CDR3: CSVTQSGGYTF. The CDR3 DNA sequence: TGCAGCGTTACCCAATCGGGGGGCTACACCTTC.